This T cell receptor (beta chain) came from a study of blood T cell repertoires in COVID-19. Looking at the study overall: Both acute and convalescent COVID-19 samples were obtained from the United States, Italy and Spain. Nucleic acid was either cDNA or gDNA, and it came from T cells, B-cell-depleted T cells, or PBMCs.

Generated by immunoSEQ multiplex PCR, the TCRdb table keeps only in-frame clones and is missing some. This sample has about 270,000 clones, with approximately 91% found just once. This CDR3 contains 16 residues. Trimming took off 6 bases at V and 1 base at J, with 17 bases between the two ends. Looked up from germline, CDR1 is LNHDA and CDR2 is SQIVND (reference sequence). Recruits, aged roughly 18 to 89 years, lived in under 25 US areas. This TCR was sampled from a woman aged 35 to 49 with acute COVID-19. The chain combines TRBV19 with TRBJ2-3; D may be TRBD1 (6 bases). The material sequenced was PBMCs or T cells enriched from blood (not recorded which). Here the CDR3 reads CASSTLQGFGTDTQYF. The CDR3 DNA sequence: TGTGCCAGTAGCACTCTACAGGGATTCGGCACAGATACGCAGTATTTT. The full variable domain, its missing parts supplied by reference TRBV19 and TRBJ2-3, is DGGITQSPKYLFRKEGQNVTLSCEQNLNHDAMYWYRQDPGQGLRLIYYSQIVNDFQKGDIAEGYSVSREKKESFPLTVTSAQKNPTAFYLCASSTLQGFGTDTQYFGPGTRLTVL.